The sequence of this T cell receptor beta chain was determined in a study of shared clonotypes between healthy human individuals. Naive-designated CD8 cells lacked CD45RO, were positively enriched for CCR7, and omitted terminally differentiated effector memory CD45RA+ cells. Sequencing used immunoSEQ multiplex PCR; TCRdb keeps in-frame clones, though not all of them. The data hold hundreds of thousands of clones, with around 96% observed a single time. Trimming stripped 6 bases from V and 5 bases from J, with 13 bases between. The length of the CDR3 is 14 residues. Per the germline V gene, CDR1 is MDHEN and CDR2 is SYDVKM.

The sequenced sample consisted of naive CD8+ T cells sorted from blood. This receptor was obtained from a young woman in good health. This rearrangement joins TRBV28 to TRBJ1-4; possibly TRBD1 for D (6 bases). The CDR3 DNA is TGTGCCAGCAGGGTCCGGGGGGGCAATGAAAAACTGTTTTTT. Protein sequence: CASRVRGGNEKLFF.